This T cell receptor (beta chain) was found in a study of blood T cells in healthy people across ages. Overall study: The capture of about one barcoded beta molecule per two T cells was achieved by template switching.

Those donating, healthy Caucasian individuals from Russia, were aged 6 to 90. Isolation yielded PBMCs, at least 6.5 million per sample, in every case. Samples each had at least 5 micrograms of total RNA extracted. The CDR3 contains 14 residues. Trimming cost V 3 bases and J 5 bases; bases outside gene matches: 0. Primers used in a second PCR of roughly 6 to 11 cycles were a sample-barcoded 5' primer and a J-beta primer mix. TCRdb independently ran MiXCR on the 5' RACE reads; one entry per CDR3 protein. The table has approximately 1,000,000 distinct CDR3 sequences, over 35% seen once. The sequenced material came from blood. This sequence joins TRBV12-3 or TRBV12-4 and TRBJ2-2, with 10 bases lining up with TRBD1. This TCR came from a woman in her sixties or seventies in good health. This CDR3 is CASSLDRGTGELFF. For the CDR3, the DNA is TGTGCCAGCAGTTTGGACAGGGGGACCGGGGAGCTGTTTTTT.